Below are 19 T cell receptor beta chains sequenced from a single sample in a study of post-analysis software for immune sequencing data. Study conclusions and caveats: TRBV5-6, TRBV5-1 and TRBV20-1 were among several TRBV segments more frequent in patients than controls.

Which antigens these TCRs recognize remains unknown. Unique molecular identifiers were carried by the TCR beta cDNA libraries. TCRdb re-called the PCR reads through MiXCR, storing one row per CDR3 protein. The profile covers about 570,000 distinct CDR3 sequences, with around 31% appearing a single time and around 6% taken by the ten largest. Sequencing input: blood. The receptor set was obtained from a girl under 18 with multiple sclerosis.

The rearrangement joins TRBV7-2 to TRBJ1-2; D gene unclear. Germline CDR1 reads SGHTA; CDR2 reads FQGNSA. V was pared by 3 bases and J by 8 bases, with 13 bases between. The CDR3 extends over 13 amino acids. The CDR3 DNA is TGTGCCAGCAGCTTGGATACGTTGCAGGGCTACACCTTC. Amino acids: CASSLDTLQGYTF.

The V and J genes are TRBV6-6 and TRBJ2-3, with 12 bases matching TRBD2. J was trimmed by 5 bases and V by 7 bases; bases with no gene match: 10. CDR1 and CDR2 (germline): MNHNY, SVGAGI (reference sequence). CDR3 length equals 16 residues. This CDR3 reads CASIDASGGAGDTQYF. CDR3 DNA sequence: TGTGCCAGCATAGACGCTAGCGGGGGGGCCGGAGATACGCAGTATTTT.

This clonotype occurred many times. V and J are TRBV7-3 and TRBJ2-5, with D hard to call. Germline CDR1 reads SGHTA; CDR2 reads FQGTGA. The CDR3 length is 14 residues. Trimming removed 1 base at V and 2 bases at J, with 8 bases between. As DNA, the CDR3 is TGTGCCAGCAGCTTAAGAAGGGATCAAGAGACCCAGTACTTC. Translated, it gives CASSLRRDQETQYF.

The DNA for the CDR3 is TGTGCCAGCAGTCCCTTTATCGGCTCCTACAATGAGCAGTTCTTC. It specifies CASSPFIGSYNEQFF. V is TRBV14 and J is TRBJ2-1, with no clear D. The germline V and J ends were trimmed by 6 bases and 0 bases, with 12 bases remaining between them. The CDR3 sequence is 15 residues long. The germline V gene encodes CDR1 SGHDN and CDR2 FVKESK.

The chain uses TRBV5-4 and TRBJ2-5; D is unresolved. Per the germline V gene, CDR1 is SGHNT and CDR2 is YYREEE (reference sequence). The V end was cut by 4 bases, the J end by 3 bases, with 10 bases between. The CDR3 length is 13 residues. The CDR3 nucleotides are TGTGCCAGCAGCCCCAGACAAGAAGAGACCCAGTACTTC. It is translated as CASSPRQEETQYF.

V gene TRBV24-1 combines with J gene TRBJ2-1, with TRBD2 matching over 8 bases. V trimming: 5 bases; J trimming: 0 bases; junction bases outside the gene matches: 5. The CDR3 is 16 amino acids. Germline CDR1 and CDR2: KGHDR and SFDVKD. The CDR3 DNA follows: TGTGCCACCAGTGCTCCGGGGGGGAGCTCCTACAATGAGCAGTTCTTC. Translating gives CATSAPGGSSYNEQFF.

This clonotype was detected a few times. The chain employs TRBV11-2 and TRBJ2-5, with 7 bases matching TRBD2. In germline, CDR1 is SGHAT, CDR2 FQNNGV. The trim removed 1 base at V and 0 bases at J, leaving 2 bases unmatched. CDR3 length equals 15 residues. The CDR3 reads CASSLGLADQETQYF. CDR3 sequence (DNA): TGTGCCAGCAGCTTAGGGCTAGCGGACCAAGAGACCCAGTACTTC. Full variable domain (rest looked up from reference TRBV11-2 and TRBJ2-5): EAGVAQSPRYKIIEKRQSVAFWCNPISGHATLYWYQQILGQGPKLLIQFQNNGVVDDSQLPKDRFSAERLKGVDSTLKIQPAKLEDSAVYLCASSLGLADQETQYFGPGTRLLVL.

This chain connects TRBV10-3 to TRBJ1-2, with D uncertain. Trimming removed 2 bases at V and 6 bases at J, with 7 bases between. Germline-derived CDR1 and CDR2 are ENHRY and SYGVKD. The CDR3 length is 12 residues. The CDR3 nucleotides are TGTGCCATCAGTGAGGGGCAGGATGGCTACACCTTC. As protein: CAISEGQDGYTF.

This clonotype was seen a handful of times. V gene TRBV4-1 combines with J gene TRBJ2-7, with 13 nucleotides matching TRBD2. The CDR3 covers 16 residues. In germline, CDR1 is MGHRA, CDR2 YSYEKL. Trimming removed 4 bases from V and 1 base from J; junction bases left unmatched: 4. As DNA, the CDR3 is TGCGCCAGCAGCCTCTCGACTAGCGGGGGGTCCTACGAGCAGTACTTC. Translation gives CASSLSTSGGSYEQYF.

The chain combines TRBV6-5 with TRBJ1-2; 8 bases agree with TRBD1. V lost 5 bases, J lost 6 bases, and 8 bases stayed unmatched. Germline-derived CDR1 and CDR2 are MNHEY and SVGAGI. This CDR3 is built from 14 residues. The CDR3 protein is CASSQRQGRDGYTF. The CDR3 nucleotides are TGTGCCAGCAGTCAACGACAGGGGAGGGATGGCTACACCTTC.

This clonotype has more than one count but fewer than ten. V gene TRBV7-8 combines with J gene TRBJ2-5; tentatively, D is TRBD1 (6 bases). CDR3 length: 17 residues. V lost 6 bases and J lost 2, with 22 bases in between. Germline V gene lookup returns CDR1 SGHVS and CDR2 FQNEAQ. DNA for the CDR3: TGTGCCAGCAGGGGGGCGAGGGGGAGACGACTACAAGAGACCCAGTACTTC. It specifies CASRGARGRRLQETQYF.

This clonotype was seen a few times. J is TRBJ2-7 and V is TRBV13; 14 nucleotides match TRBD2. The ends lost 5 bases at V and 3 bases at J; junction bases unmatched: 3. Per germline, CDR1 PRHDT and CDR2 FYEKMQ (reference sequence). The CDR3 totals 15 residues. The CDR3 sequence is CASSEGTSGGYEQYF. Written as DNA, the CDR3 is TGTGCCAGCAGCGAAGGGACTAGCGGGGGCTACGAGCAGTACTTC.

This chain connects TRBV25-1 to TRBJ1-1; 7 nucleotides agree with TRBD1. Trimming cost V 6 bases and J 4 bases; bases outside gene matches: 14. CDR3 size: 16 residues. CDR1 MGHDK and CDR2 SYGVNS come from the germline V gene. The CDR3 DNA reads as TGTGCCAGCAGCAGAGACAGGGTAGGGGGGAGCACTGAAGCTTTCTTT. This encodes CASSRDRVGGSTEAFF.

The V and J genes are TRBV20-1 and TRBJ2-7; D unresolved. Looked up from germline, CDR1 is DFQATT and CDR2 is SNEGSKA (reference sequence). The V and J ends lost 2 bases and 6 bases respectively, with 14 bases between them. The CDR3 contains 13 residues. CDR3 nucleotides: TGCAGTGCTAGACCCCCCACTCGCCTCGAGCAGTACTTC. Amino acid sequence: CSARPPTRLEQYF.

The chain combines TRBV5-1 with TRBJ1-6; perhaps TRBD1 as D (6 bases). Germline V lookup: CDR1 SGHRS, CDR2 YFSETQ. The CDR3 consists of 15 residues. V was clipped by 3 bases and J by 10 bases, with 17 bases between them. CDR3 coding DNA: TGCGCCAGCAGCTCCCTCCTGGGGGCCGGGTCACCCCTCCACTTT. Translation: CASSSLLGAGSPLHF.

This clonotype was seen a single time. The genes are TRBV20-1 and TRBJ2-5, with a possible D match to TRBD1 (6 bases). V lost 5 bases and J lost 5, with 21 bases in between. This CDR3 is built from 15 residues. In germline, CDR1 is DFQATT, CDR2 SNEGSKA (reference sequence). Here the CDR3 reads CSAFPLGGEGETQYF. The CDR3 region has the DNA TGCAGTGCTTTCCCCCTTGGGGGCGAGGGGGAGACCCAGTACTTC.

This sequence joins TRBV7-9 and TRBJ2-5, with TRBD1 matching over 8 bases. There are 15 residues in the CDR3. V trimming: 2 bases; J trimming: 5 bases; junction bases outside the gene matches: 7. CDR1 is SEHNR and CDR2 is FQNEAQ in the germline V gene (reference sequence). The CDR3 DNA follows: TGTGCCAGCAGCTTAACGACAGGGGACAGGGAGACCCAGTACTTC. Protein: CASSLTTGDRETQYF.

The chain links TRBV7-2 to TRBJ2-1; either TRBD1 or TRBD2 may supply D (5 bases each). V dropped 3 bases and J dropped 8 bases, with 20 bases sitting between them. Germline V lookup: CDR1 SGHTA, CDR2 FQGNSA. The CDR3 totals 16 residues. The CDR3 is CASSFATGTHMDEQFF. The CDR3, as DNA: TGTGCCAGCAGCTTCGCGACCGGGACCCATATGGATGAGCAGTTCTTC.

The CDR3 here is CASSLRGTSGDQETQYF. For the CDR3, the DNA is TGTGCCAGCAGTTTAAGAGGGACTAGCGGGGACCAAGAGACCCAGTACTTC. V usage is TRBV12-3 or TRBV12-4 and J usage is TRBJ2-5; 13 bases line up with TRBD2. With 2 bases clipped from V and 0 bases from J, the junction kept 3 bases outside the gene matches. The CDR3 is 17 residues long.